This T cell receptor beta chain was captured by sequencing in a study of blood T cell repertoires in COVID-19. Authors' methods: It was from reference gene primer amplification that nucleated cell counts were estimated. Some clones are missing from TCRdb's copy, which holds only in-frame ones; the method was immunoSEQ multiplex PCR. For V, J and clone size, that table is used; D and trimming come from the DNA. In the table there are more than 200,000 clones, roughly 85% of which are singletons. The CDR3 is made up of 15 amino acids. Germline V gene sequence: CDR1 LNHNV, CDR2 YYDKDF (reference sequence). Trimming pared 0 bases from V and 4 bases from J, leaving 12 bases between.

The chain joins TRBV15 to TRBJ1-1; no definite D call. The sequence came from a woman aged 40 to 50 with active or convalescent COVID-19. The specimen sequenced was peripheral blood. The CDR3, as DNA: TGTGCCACCAGCAGAGATCTCACCCAGATCACTGAAGCTTTCTTT. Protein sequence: CATSRDLTQITEAFF.